These 13 T cell receptor beta chains originate from one sample sequenced in a study of human T cells and chemical hapten exposure. TCRdb re-called the RACE reads with MiXCR, one entry per CDR3 protein. The sample holds some 120,000 distinct CDR3 sequences, about 12% seen once. The time point: patch test 1, 2 weeks after DPC sensitization. The treatment denotes: therapeutic diphenylcyclopropenone sensitization with weekly scalp DPC. This material consisted of whole blood, taken in connection with sensitization to the hapten diphenylcyclopropenone (DPC). These receptors were taken from a woman in her forties or fifties with alopecia areata. Some clones in this sample may be carry-over from other donors' samples.

This clonotype was seen more than once but under ten times. The chain is built from TRBV5-1 and TRBJ1-1, with 7 nucleotides matching TRBD1. The CDR3 has 15 amino acids. From germline, CDR1 is SGHRS and CDR2 YFSETQ. The V gene end was trimmed by 4 bases and the J gene end by 2 bases; junction bases not matched to a gene: 8. The CDR3 region has the DNA TGCGCCAGCAGCCCGGGGGACAGAGACAACACTGAAGCTTTCTTT. It specifies CASSPGDRDNTEAFF.

This clonotype has at least ten counts. This rearrangement joins TRBV5-5 to TRBJ1-6; D is unresolved. Germline CDR1 SGHKS, CDR2 YYEKEE (reference sequence). The CDR3 is made up of 16 amino acids. V dropped 1 base and J dropped 0 bases, with 8 bases sitting between them. CDR3 region: CASSLNPSSYNSPLHF. CDR3 sequence (DNA): TGTGCCAGCAGCTTGAACCCGAGCTCCTATAATTCACCCCTCCACTTT.

This clonotype was seen many times. The chain links TRBV6-5 to TRBJ1-6; D call uncertain. This CDR3 comprises 17 residues. V shed 0 bases and J shed 7 bases, with 16 bases lying between them. From germline, CDR1 is MNHEY and CDR2 SVGAGI. In DNA form, the CDR3 reads TGTGCCAGCAGTTACTCGTATCAGGCCCGGCAGAATTCACCCCTCCACTTT. Residues: CASSYSYQARQNSPLHF.

V and J are TRBV6-5 and TRBJ2-3; D unresolved. The length of the CDR3 is 12 residues. Trimming cost V 8 bases and J 6 bases, with 12 bases left between them. The germline gives CDR1 MNHEY, CDR2 SVGAGI. CDR3: CASVSPSDTQYF. The CDR3, as DNA: TGTGCCAGCGTCTCCCCCTCCGATACGCAGTATTTT.

This clonotype was picked up a small number of times. The DNA for the CDR3 is TGTGCCAGCAGTTTGTTTAGAGCTAACTATGGCTACACCTTC. Its protein product is CASSLFRANYGYTF. The chain links TRBV28 to TRBJ1-2; no firm D call. Trimming removed 3 bases at V and 0 bases at J, with 8 bases between. Germline V gene sequence: CDR1 MDHEN, CDR2 SYDVKM. The CDR3 consists of 14 residues.

This clonotype came up many times. The chain combines TRBV5-5 with TRBJ1-2, with a tentative D call TRBD1 (5 bases). Germline values: CDR1 SGHKS, CDR2 YYEKEE (reference sequence). V gave up 0 bases and J gave up 0 bases, with 12 bases separating them. CDR3 length: 16 amino acids. CDR3 protein: CASSLGQHQANYGYTF. In DNA form, the CDR3 reads TGTGCCAGCAGCTTGGGACAGCATCAAGCTAACTATGGCTACACCTTC.

The J gene is TRBJ2-7, the V gene TRBV29-1; D might be TRBD1 or TRBD2, each matching 5 bases. The CDR3 runs 13 residues. CDR1 and CDR2 (germline): SQVTM, ANQGSEA. Trimming cost V 7 bases and J 3 bases, with 16 bases left between them. In DNA, the CDR3 is TGCAGCGCCCAAGGGGACGGTCTCTACGAGCAGTACTTC. This codes for CSAQGDGLYEQYF.

Only a few counts were recorded for this clonotype. The chain has TRBV5-4 and TRBJ1-2; the D gene is possibly TRBD1 (6 bases). CDR1 and CDR2 from the germline V gene are SGHNT and YYREEE (reference sequence). Trimming took 4 bases from V and 2 from J, leaving 15 bases between them. This CDR3 contains 15 residues. The CDR3 here is CASSTLTGPNYGYTF. DNA for the CDR3: TGTGCCAGCAGCACCCTCACAGGGCCCAACTATGGCTACACCTTC.

V and J are TRBV6-2 or TRBV6-3 and TRBJ1-5, with TRBD1 matching 11 bases. The CDR3 has 19 amino acids. J gave up 0 bases and V 5 bases, and 12 bases lay outside the gene matches. CDR1 and CDR2 (germline): MNHEY, SVGEGT. This chain's CDR3 is CASSPHRTGGFYSNQPQHF. In DNA form, the CDR3 reads TGTGCCAGCAGTCCCCACCGGACAGGGGGCTTTTATAGCAATCAGCCCCAGCATTTT.

The V call is TRBV7-2, the J call TRBJ1-1; a weak D match, TRBD1 (5 bases). Germline assignment: CDR1 SGHTA and CDR2 FQGNSA. This CDR3 has 14 amino acids. Trimming removed 3 bases from V and 4 bases from J, with 12 bases in between. CDR3 nucleotides: TGTGCCAGCAGCTTGTCGGGGGGGACCACTGAAGCTTTCTTT. It encodes CASSLSGGTTEAFF. The full variable domain, with the rest looked up from reference TRBV7-2 and TRBJ1-1, is GAGVSQSPSNKVTEKGKDVELRCDPISGHTALYWYRQSLGQGLEFLIYFQGNSAPDKSGLPSDRFSAERTGGSVSTLTIQRTQQEDSAVYLCASSLSGGTTEAFFGQGTRLTVV.

This sequence joins TRBV29-1 and TRBJ2-5; TRBD1 might be the D (5 bases). Trimming removed 4 bases at V and 2 bases at J, with 14 bases between. The germline gives CDR1 SQVTM, CDR2 ANQGSEA. CDR3 length: 14 amino acids. CDR3 loop: CSVVRPAGQETQYF. CDR3 sequence (DNA): TGCAGCGTTGTTCGGCCGGCAGGGCAAGAGACCCAGTACTTC.

The chain uses TRBV2 and TRBJ1-2; D is unclear. The CDR3 totals 10 residues. V was trimmed by 8 bases and J by 5 bases, leaving 6 bases between them. The germline V gene encodes CDR1 SNHLY and CDR2 FYNNEI. CDR3 residues: CASLEYGYTF. Written as DNA, the CDR3 is TGTGCCAGCCTCGAGTATGGCTACACCTTC.

The rearrangement joins TRBV18 to TRBJ2-5; D perhaps matches TRBD2 (6 bases). The CDR3 is made up of 13 amino acids. Germline V CDR1 and CDR2: KGHSH, LQKENI. V was pared by 3 bases and J by 3 bases, with 8 bases between. The DNA for the CDR3 is TGTGCCAGCTCACCCGGGAGAAAAGAGACCCAGTACTTC. Amino acid sequence: CASSPGRKETQYF.